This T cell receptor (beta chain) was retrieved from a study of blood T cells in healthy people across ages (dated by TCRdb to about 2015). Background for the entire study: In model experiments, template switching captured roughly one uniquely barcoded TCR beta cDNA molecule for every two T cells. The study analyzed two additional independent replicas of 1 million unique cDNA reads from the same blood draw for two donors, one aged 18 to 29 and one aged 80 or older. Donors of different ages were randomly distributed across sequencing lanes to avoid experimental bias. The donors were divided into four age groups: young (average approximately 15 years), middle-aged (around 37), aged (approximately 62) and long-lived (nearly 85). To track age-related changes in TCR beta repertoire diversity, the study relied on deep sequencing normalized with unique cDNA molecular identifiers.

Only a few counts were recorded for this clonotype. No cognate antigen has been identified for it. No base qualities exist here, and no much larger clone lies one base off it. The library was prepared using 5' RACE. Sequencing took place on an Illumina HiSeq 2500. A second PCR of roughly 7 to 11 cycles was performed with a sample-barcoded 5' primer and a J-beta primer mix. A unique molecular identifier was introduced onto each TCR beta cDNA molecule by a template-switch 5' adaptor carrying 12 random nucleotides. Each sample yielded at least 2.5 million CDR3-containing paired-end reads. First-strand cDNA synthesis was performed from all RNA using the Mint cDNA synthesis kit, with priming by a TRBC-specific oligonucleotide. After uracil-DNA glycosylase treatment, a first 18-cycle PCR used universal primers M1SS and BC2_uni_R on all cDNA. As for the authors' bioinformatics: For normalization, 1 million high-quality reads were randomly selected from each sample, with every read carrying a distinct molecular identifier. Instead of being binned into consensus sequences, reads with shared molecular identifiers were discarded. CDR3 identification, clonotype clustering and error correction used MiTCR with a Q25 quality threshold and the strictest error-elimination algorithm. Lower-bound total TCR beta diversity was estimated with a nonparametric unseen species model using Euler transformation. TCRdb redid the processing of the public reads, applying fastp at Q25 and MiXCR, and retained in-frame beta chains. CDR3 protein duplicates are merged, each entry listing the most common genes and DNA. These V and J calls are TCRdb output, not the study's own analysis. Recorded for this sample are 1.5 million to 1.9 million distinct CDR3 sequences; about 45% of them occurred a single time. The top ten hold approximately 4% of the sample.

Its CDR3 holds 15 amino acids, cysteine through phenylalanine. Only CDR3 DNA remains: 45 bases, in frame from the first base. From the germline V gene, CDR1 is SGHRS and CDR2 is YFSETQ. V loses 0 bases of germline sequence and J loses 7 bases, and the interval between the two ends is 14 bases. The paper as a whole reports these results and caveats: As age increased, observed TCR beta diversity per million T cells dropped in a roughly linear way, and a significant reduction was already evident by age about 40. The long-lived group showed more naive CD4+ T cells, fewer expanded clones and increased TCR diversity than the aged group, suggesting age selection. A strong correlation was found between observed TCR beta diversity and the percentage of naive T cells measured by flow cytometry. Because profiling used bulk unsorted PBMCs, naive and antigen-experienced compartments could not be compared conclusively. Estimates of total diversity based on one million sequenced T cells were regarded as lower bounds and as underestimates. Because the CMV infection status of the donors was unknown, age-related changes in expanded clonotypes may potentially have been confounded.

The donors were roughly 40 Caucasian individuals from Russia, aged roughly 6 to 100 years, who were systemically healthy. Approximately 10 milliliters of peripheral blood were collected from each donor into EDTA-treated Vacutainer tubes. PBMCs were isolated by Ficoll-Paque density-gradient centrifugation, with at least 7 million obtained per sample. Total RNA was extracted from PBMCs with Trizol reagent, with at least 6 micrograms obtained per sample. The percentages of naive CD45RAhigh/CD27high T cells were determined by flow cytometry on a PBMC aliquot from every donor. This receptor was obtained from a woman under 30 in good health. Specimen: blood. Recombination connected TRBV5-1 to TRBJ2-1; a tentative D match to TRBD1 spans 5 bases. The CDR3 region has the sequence CASSLGGALENEQFF. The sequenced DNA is TGCGCCAGCAGCTTGGGGGGCGCCCTCGAAAATGAGCAGTTCTTC.